This T cell receptor (beta chain) was retrieved from a study of blood T cell repertoires in COVID-19. About the research overall: Material from acute and convalescent COVID-19 was sourced from the United States, Italy and Spain. T cells, B-cell-depleted T cells, or PBMCs provided the cDNA or gDNA that served as material.

In the study's own analysis: The assay estimated nucleated cells by amplifying reference gene primers. TCRdb keeps only in-frame clones here, not all; method: immunoSEQ multiplex PCR. V, J and clone size were drawn from that table, and D and trimming were deduced from the DNA. The sample has 95,000 to 150,000 clones, approximately 86% seen once. Source material: peripheral blood. The clonotype was recovered from a woman in her forties or fifties with active or convalescent COVID-19.

This CDR3 reads CASSLLATTDTQYF. The CDR3 coding sequence is TGTGCCAGCAGCTTGCTAGCCACCACAGATACGCAGTATTTT. V gene TRBV5-5 combines with J gene TRBJ2-3, with a possible D match to TRBD2 (5 bases). The CDR3 length is 14 residues. Trimming stripped 1 base from V and 2 bases from J, with 8 bases between. Germline V gene lookup returns CDR1 SGHKS and CDR2 YYEKEE (reference sequence).